These T cell receptor beta chains were read from a single sample in a study of cytomegalovirus exposure and HLA in healthy donors. Clones were sequenced by immunoSEQ multiplex PCR, and TCRdb holds only the in-frame ones, with some missing. The sample has 100,000 to 150,000 clones; roughly 85% are singletons. The specimen was PBMCs. The receptor set was obtained from a woman aged 35 to 49 in good health and CMV-seropositive. The CDR3 runs from the conserved cysteine through the conserved F or W. A D gene is named only where the DNA matches it firmly.

TRBJ2-6	TRBD1	TRBV6-4	17	CASGSGTGVSGANVLTF	TGTGCCAGCGGCTCCGGGACAGGGGTCTCTGGGGCCAACGTCCTGACTTTC
TRBJ2-1	TRBD1	TRBV27	17	CASSDMTGVRDSGEQFF	TGTGCCAGCAGTGACATGACAGGGGTGAGGGATTCGGGTGAGCAGTTCTTC
TRBJ2-7	NA	TRBV10-3	13	CAISESGSYEQYF	TGTGCCATCAGTGAGTCGGGCAGCTACGAGCAGTACTTC
TRBJ1-1	NA	TRBV11-2	13	CASSSGPGAEAFF	TGTGCCAGCAGCTCAGGGCCGGGGGCTGAAGCTTTCTTT
TRBJ2-3	TRBD1	TRBV27	16	CASSLTGQGAADTQYF	TGTGCCAGCAGCCTTACGGGACAGGGGGCCGCAGATACGCAGTATTTT
TRBJ1-2	NA	TRBV10-3	14	CAISDQGKGYGYTF	TGTGCCATCAGTGATCAGGGCAAAGGCTATGGCTACACCTTC
TRBJ1-1	NA	TRBV28	14	CASSLADSRLEAFF	TGTGCCAGCAGTTTAGCCGACAGCAGACTTGAAGCTTTCTTT
TRBJ2-7	NA	TRBV19	14	CASSIELGPREQYF	TGTGCCAGTAGTATAGAGTTAGGCCCGAGGGAGCAGTACTTC
TRBJ1-4	NA	TRBV9	17	CASSATGQPGGNEKLFF	TGTGCCAGCAGCGCGACGGGACAACCGGGGGGTAATGAAAAACTGTTTTTT
TRBJ1-4	TRBD1	TRBV28	15	CASSLGQGVGEKLFF	TGTGCCAGCAGTTTAGGACAGGGGGTAGGAGAAAAACTGTTTTTT